These T cell receptor beta chains were read from a single sample in a study of T cells in Graves' hyperthyroidism and ophthalmopathy. TCRdb redid the calling of the multiplex PCR reads with MiXCR, one entry per CDR3 protein. The sample holds about half a million distinct CDR3 sequences, approximately 24% seen once. Material: blood. These receptors were obtained from a woman aged 25 to 39 with Graves' ophthalmopathy. Each CDR3 is given with its conserved first and last residue.

v_gene: TRBV27; j_gene: TRBJ1-1; CDR3aa: CASSFLGDTEAFF
v_gene: TRBV12-3/TRBV12-4; j_gene: TRBJ2-5; CDR3aa: CASLETKGLETQYF
v_gene: TRBV11-2; j_gene: TRBJ2-5; CDR3aa: CASSLGFGVDQETQYF
v_gene: TRBV19; j_gene: TRBJ1-5; CDR3aa: CASSMWTVNQPQHF
v_gene: TRBV4-1; j_gene: TRBJ2-7; CDR3aa: CASSQVFQGPEEQYF
v_gene: TRBV6-2/TRBV6-3; j_gene: TRBJ1-5; CDR3aa: CASSYSILGTFLDQPQHF
v_gene: TRBV27; j_gene: TRBJ2-7; CDR3aa: CASSLTGVYEQYF
v_gene: TRBV20-1; j_gene: TRBJ2-2; CDR3aa: CSARALGNTGELFF
v_gene: TRBV6-2/TRBV6-3; j_gene: TRBJ1-1; CDR3aa: CASSLGPSMNTEAFF
v_gene: TRBV12-3/TRBV12-4; j_gene: TRBJ2-5; CDR3aa: CASNRGNEETQYF
v_gene: TRBV27; j_gene: TRBJ1-5; CDR3aa: CASSLSKGGGQPQHF
v_gene: TRBV28; j_gene: TRBJ1-5; CDR3aa: CASSFTQGFGNQPQHF
v_gene: TRBV6-5; j_gene: TRBJ1-1; CDR3aa: CASRSDRGNTEAFF
v_gene: TRBV27; j_gene: TRBJ2-7; CDR3aa: CASSSLTSPFDYEQYF
v_gene: TRBV11-1; j_gene: TRBJ1-1; CDR3aa: CASSPRATGEGGTEAFF
v_gene: TRBV9; j_gene: TRBJ1-1; CDR3aa: CASSVGFGNTEAFF
v_gene: TRBV20-1; j_gene: TRBJ2-2; CDR3aa: CSARQGATGELFF
v_gene: TRBV6-4; j_gene: TRBJ2-7; CDR3aa: CASSELQAYEQHF